A selection of T cell receptor beta chains follows, all from one sample in a study of beta chain features in type 1 diabetes. TCRdb's copy holds only in-frame clones and misses some; the assay was immunoSEQ multiplex PCR. The table records about 160,000 clones, 6.5% to 8.5% of them present only once. The sequenced sample consisted of central memory CD4+ T cells from blood. These TCRs come from a woman between 18 and 29 years old with type 1 diabetes. The CDR3 runs from the conserved cysteine through the conserved F or W. D genes are given only for firm matches. Only some rows state a clone size, as once, few, many or a class for expanded clones.

DNA: TGTGCCAGCAGTCTACGGACTAGCGTGGGCACCGGGGAGCTGTTTTTT
CDR3: CASSLRTSVGTGELFF
J: TRBJ2-2
size: -
V: TRBV28
D: TRBD2

DNA: TGTGCCAGCAGCCCTGGACTAGCGGGGCCGAGGGAGCAGTACTTC
CDR3: CASSPGLAGPREQYF
J: TRBJ2-7
size: -
V: TRBV14
D: TRBD2

DNA: TGTGCCAGCAGCTTGACCGACACCTACTACAATGAGCAGTTCTTC
CDR3: CASSLTDTYYNEQFF
J: TRBJ2-1
size: few
V: TRBV11-2
D: -

DNA: TGTGCCAGCACCGGACAGGGACAACAGCCCCAGCATTTT
CDR3: CASTGQGQQPQHF
J: TRBJ1-5
size: -
V: TRBV2
D: TRBD1

DNA: TGCAGCGCCGAAGCGGGATCGGGCGAGCAGTACTTC
CDR3: CSAEAGSGEQYF
J: TRBJ2-7
size: many
V: TRBV29-1
D: TRBD2

DNA: TGTGCCAGCAGCGTACAGGGACTAGCGGCCCCGGTTGAGCAGTTCTTC
CDR3: CASSVQGLAAPVEQFF
J: TRBJ2-1
size: few
V: TRBV9
D: TRBD2

DNA: TGTGCCAGCAGCAAGACGGGGGGGGCTGAAGCTTTCTTT
CDR3: CASSKTGGAEAFF
J: TRBJ1-1
size: few
V: TRBV5-6
D: -

DNA: TGTGCCAGCAGCTTAGAGGGGGCGGGTAATCAGCCCCAGCATTTT
CDR3: CASSLEGAGNQPQHF
J: TRBJ1-5
size: -
V: TRBV7-9
D: TRBD1

DNA: TGTGCCAGCAGCCCCTCGGGGACTAGCGGTCCCCAAGAGACCCAGTACTTC
CDR3: CASSPSGTSGPQETQYF
J: TRBJ2-5
size: few
V: TRBV5-5
D: TRBD2

DNA: TGTGCCAGCAGCTTACACACAGGGGTCGGGGAGCAGTTCTTC
CDR3: CASSLHTGVGEQFF
J: TRBJ2-1
size: -
V: TRBV7-8
D: TRBD1

DNA: TGTGCCAGCAGCTTATCTTTCGTGACAGATACGCAGTATTTT
CDR3: CASSLSFVTDTQYF
J: TRBJ2-3
size: -
V: TRBV7-2
D: -

DNA: TGTGCCAGCAGCCAAGGGGCAGTCACCAATCAGCCCCAGCATTTT
CDR3: CASSQGAVTNQPQHF
J: TRBJ1-5
size: few
V: TRBV11-2
D: -

DNA: TGTGCCAGCACCGGACACGGGGGGGTAAAAGGCTACACCTTC
CDR3: CASTGHGGVKGYTF
J: TRBJ1-2
size: -
V: TRBV28
D: -

DNA: TGTGCCAGTAGGAGGGACAGGAACACCGGGGAGCTGTTTTTT
CDR3: CASRRDRNTGELFF
J: TRBJ2-2
size: few
V: TRBV19
D: TRBD1

DNA: TGTGCCAGTAGTATAGGGGGCCTAGCGGGATACTACGAGCAGTACTTC
CDR3: CASSIGGLAGYYEQYF
J: TRBJ2-7
size: -
V: TRBV19
D: TRBD2

DNA: TGCGCCAGCAGCAGGGGGTCCCAGACCGGGGAGCTGTTTTTT
CDR3: CASSRGSQTGELFF
J: TRBJ2-2
size: many
V: TRBV5-1
D: -

DNA: TGTGCCAGCAGCTTAATCGGCGGGGGGGAAGAGACCCAGTACTTC
CDR3: CASSLIGGGEETQYF
J: TRBJ2-5
size: -
V: TRBV7-8
D: TRBD2

DNA: TGTGCCTGGAGCATAGGGGGCTACAATGAGCAGTTCTTC
CDR3: CAWSIGGYNEQFF
J: TRBJ2-1
size: few
V: TRBV30
D: -

DNA: TGCGCCAGCAGCCAAGATGTTCGGACAGTCACTGAAGCTTTCTTT
CDR3: CASSQDVRTVTEAFF
J: TRBJ1-1
size: few
V: TRBV4-3
D: -

DNA: TGTGCCACCAGCAGAGGGGTGGTAGCGCGTCACGAGGGAGATGAGCAGTTCTTC
CDR3: CATSRGVVARHEGDEQFF
J: TRBJ2-1
size: -
V: TRBV15
D: -

DNA: TGTGCCAGCAGCTTAAGAATAGGCGGTAGCACAGATACGCAGTATTTT
CDR3: CASSLRIGGSTDTQYF
J: TRBJ2-3
size: once
V: TRBV7-3
D: -